Presented here are 4 T cell receptor beta chains from one specimen sequenced in a study of T cells in Graves' hyperthyroidism and ophthalmopathy. TCR beta CDR3 regions were amplified from RNA transcripts. With the HTBI primer set, the TCR CDR3 went through a first round of RT-PCR. Each CDR3 protein is one row after TCRdb ran MiXCR on the multiplex PCR reads. The table lists a few hundred thousand distinct CDR3 sequences, less than 25% of them singletons. Sequenced input: blood. The receptors shown here come from a man between 18 and 29 years old with Graves' hyperthyroidism.

This clonotype was seen many times. V and J are TRBV12-3 or TRBV12-4 and TRBJ1-2, with D possibly TRBD1 on 5 matching bases. V was cut by 2 bases and J by 3 bases, with 10 bases left in between. The CDR3 is made up of 14 amino acids. The DNA for the CDR3 is TGTGCCAGCAGTTTACGGCAGGGACACTATGGCTACACCTTC. Encoded protein: CASSLRQGHYGYTF.

This clonotype was observed a handful of times. The chain employs TRBV12-3 or TRBV12-4 and TRBJ1-1; 8 nucleotides agree with TRBD1. With V trimmed by 6 bases and J by 4 bases, 10 bases remained unmatched. There are 15 residues in the CDR3. The CDR3 sequence is CASRTDRGRGTEAFF. Written as DNA, the CDR3 is TGTGCCAGCAGAACCGACAGGGGCCGGGGCACTGAAGCTTTCTTT.

The V gene is TRBV7-2, the J gene TRBJ1-2; D is unresolved. V gave up 5 bases and J gave up 5 bases, with 18 bases separating them. The germline V gene encodes CDR1 SGHTA and CDR2 FQGNSA. The CDR3 extends over 15 amino acids. The CDR3 here is CASSLQIVAPYGYTF. DNA for the CDR3: TGTGCCAGCAGCCTCCAGATCGTGGCGCCTTATGGCTACACCTTC.

The table lists this clonotype with a few counts. This rearrangement joins TRBV20-1 to TRBJ2-7; D is unresolved. The CDR3 sequence is 14 residues long. V was clipped by 5 bases and J by 3 bases, with 17 bases between them. In germline, CDR1 is DFQATT, CDR2 SNEGSKA (reference sequence). This CDR3 is CSAHSESKIYEQYF. CDR3 in DNA: TGCAGTGCTCACTCCGAGTCAAAGATCTACGAGCAGTACTTC.